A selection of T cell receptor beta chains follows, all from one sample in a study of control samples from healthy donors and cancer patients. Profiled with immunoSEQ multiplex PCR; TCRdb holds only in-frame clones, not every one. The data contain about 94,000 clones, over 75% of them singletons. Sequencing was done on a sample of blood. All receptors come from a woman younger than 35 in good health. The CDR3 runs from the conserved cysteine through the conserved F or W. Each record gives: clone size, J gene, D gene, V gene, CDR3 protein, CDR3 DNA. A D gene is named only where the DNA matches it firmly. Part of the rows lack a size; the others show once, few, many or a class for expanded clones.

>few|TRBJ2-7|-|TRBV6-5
CASQRGLREQYF
TGTGCCAGTCAACGGGGCTTACGCGAGCAGTACTTC
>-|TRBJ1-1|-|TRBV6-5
CASRGQIGPEAFF
TGTGCCAGCAGAGGACAGATTGGGCCTGAAGCTTTCTTT
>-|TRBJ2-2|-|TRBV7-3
CASSFSGGLDTGELFF
TGTGCCAGCAGCTTTTCGGGGGGCCTGGACACCGGGGAGCTGTTTTTT
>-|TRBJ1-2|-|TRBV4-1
CASSPVGSGTDGYTF
TGCGCCAGCAGTCCGGTAGGGTCGGGAACGGATGGCTACACCTTC
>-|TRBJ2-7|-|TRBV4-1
CASSQEPGARLPYEQYF
TGCGCCAGCAGCCAAGAGCCCGGCGCCAGGCTACCCTACGAGCAGTACTTC
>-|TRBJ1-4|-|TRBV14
CASSQFVATNEKLFF
TGTGCCAGCAGCCAGTTCGTTGCAACTAATGAAAAACTGTTTTTT
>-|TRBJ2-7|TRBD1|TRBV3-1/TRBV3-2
CASSQGRTGPHEQYF
TGTGCCAGCAGCCAAGGGAGGACAGGGCCCCACGAGCAGTACTTC
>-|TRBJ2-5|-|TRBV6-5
CASSYWDGGGETQYF
TGTGCCAGCAGTTACTGGGATGGGGGCGGGGAGACCCAGTACTTC
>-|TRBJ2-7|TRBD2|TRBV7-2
CASSQGGLADYEQYF
TGTGCCAGCAGCCAAGGCGGACTAGCGGACTACGAGCAGTACTTC
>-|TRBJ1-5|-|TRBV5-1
CASSPGQNQPQHF
TGCGCCAGCAGCCCAGGACAGAATCAGCCCCAGCATTTT
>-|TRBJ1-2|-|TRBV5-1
CASSLGANYGYTF
TGCGCCAGCAGCTTGGGGGCAAACTATGGCTACACCTTC